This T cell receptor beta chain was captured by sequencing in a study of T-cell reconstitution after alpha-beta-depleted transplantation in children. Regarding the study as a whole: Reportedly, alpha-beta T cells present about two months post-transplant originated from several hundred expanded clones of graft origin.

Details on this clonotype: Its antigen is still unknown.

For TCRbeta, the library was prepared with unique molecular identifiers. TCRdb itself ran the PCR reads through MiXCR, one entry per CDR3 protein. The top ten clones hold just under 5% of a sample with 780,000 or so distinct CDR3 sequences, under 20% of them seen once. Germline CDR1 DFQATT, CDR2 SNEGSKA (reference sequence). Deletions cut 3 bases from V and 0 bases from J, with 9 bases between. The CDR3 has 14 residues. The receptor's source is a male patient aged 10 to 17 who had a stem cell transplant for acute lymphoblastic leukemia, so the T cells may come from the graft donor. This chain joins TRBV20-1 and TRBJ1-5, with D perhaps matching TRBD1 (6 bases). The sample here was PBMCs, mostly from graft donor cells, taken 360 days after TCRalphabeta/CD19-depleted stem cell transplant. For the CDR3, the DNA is TGCAGTGCTAGTCGGGACACTAGCAATCAGCCCCAGCATTTT. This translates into CSASRDTSNQPQHF.